This is a list of T cell receptor beta chains from one sample in a study of blood T cells in healthy people across ages. One entry per CDR3 protein results from TCRdb running MiXCR on the 5' RACE reads. The sample consists of around 1.7 million distinct CDR3 sequences, under 30% of them appearing once. The sequenced sample consisted of blood. The receptors were gathered from a woman in her 30s in good health. The CDR3 runs from the conserved cysteine through the conserved F or W. A D gene is named only where the DNA matches it firmly. Size is stated for part of the rows, as once, few or many counts, or as a class when the clone is expanded.

D gene	V gene	J gene	clone size	CDR3 DNA	CDR3 protein
TRBD2	TRBV5-1	TRBJ2-3	many	TGCGCCAGCAGCTTGGTACTAGCGGGAGGCACAGATACGCAGTATTTT	CASSLVLAGGTDTQYF
-	TRBV29-1	TRBJ2-1	many	TGCAGCGGGGACTCAGAGACGGGGCAGTTCTTC	CSGDSETGQFF
-	TRBV20-1	TRBJ2-3	-	TGCAGGACACAGCGAGATACGCAGTATTTT	CRTQRDTQYF
-	TRBV11-2	TRBJ2-3	-	TGTGCCAGCAGCTTAGAGGTCAAGGCAGATACGCAGTATTTT	CASSLEVKADTQYF
TRBD1	TRBV5-6	TRBJ1-1	-	TGTGCCAGCAGCAGAACCTGGACAGGCGTAAACACTGAAGCTTTCTTT	CASSRTWTGVNTEAFF
-	TRBV5-1	TRBJ2-3	few	TGCGCCAGCAGCTTGGCCAAAGGGGATCCAGATACGCAGTATTTT	CASSLAKGDPDTQYF
-	TRBV19	TRBJ1-1	-	TGTGCCAGTAAGGATCCCCGCCTCAACACTGAAGCTTTCTTT	CASKDPRLNTEAFF
TRBD2	TRBV18	TRBJ2-7	many	TGTGCCAGCCTGGAAAGGGGAGGGCTTCGCGAGCAGTACTTC	CASLERGGLREQYF
-	TRBV7-3	TRBJ2-1	-	TGTGCCAGCAGCCAAACGGTAGGGATCGGGAATGAGCAGTTCTTC	CASSQTVGIGNEQFF
-	TRBV27	TRBJ1-4	-	TGTGCCAGCAGCCAAGACCGGGATCTGACTAATGAAAAACTGTTTTTT	CASSQDRDLTNEKLFF
TRBD1	TRBV4-1	TRBJ2-7	-	TGCGCCAGCAGCCACTACGGGACAGAGGGCTCCTACGAGCAGTACTTC	CASSHYGTEGSYEQYF
-	TRBV7-2	TRBJ1-5	few	TGTGCCAGCAGCTTAGACCTTAGCAATCAGCCCCAGCATTTT	CASSLDLSNQPQHF
TRBD2	TRBV5-1	TRBJ2-2	few	TGCGCCACCCCGGAGCGGGACCGGATGAGAACCGGGGAGCTGTTTTTT	CATPERDRMRTGELFF
-	TRBV7-7	TRBJ2-5	-	TGTGCCAGCAGCTTAGGCCTGGGCAGGACGGAAGAGACCCAGTACTTC	CASSLGLGRTEETQYF
-	TRBV6-1	TRBJ1-2	-	TGTGCCAGCAGTGAAGGGGTGACAGGAACTCCGTATGGCTACACCTTC	CASSEGVTGTPYGYTF
-	TRBV20-1	TRBJ2-7	few	TGCAGTGCACCGATCACATACGAGCAGTACTTC	CSAPITYEQYF
-	TRBV30	TRBJ2-7	-	TGTGCCTGGAGCCGAGACGGTACCTACGAGCAGTACTTC	CAWSRDGTYEQYF
TRBD1	TRBV29-1	TRBJ1-2	few	TGCGGCGTTGAACCCGCTCCAGGGGGCTATGGCTACACCTTC	CGVEPAPGGYGYTF
-	TRBV20-1	TRBJ2-5	many	TGCAGTGCTTCCCTGCCATCTCAAAAGACCCAGTACTTC	CSASLPSQKTQYF
TRBD1	TRBV6-5	TRBJ1-6	many	TGTGCCAGCACCATTGGACAGGGTTATCGCTCACCCCCCCACTTT	CASTIGQGYRSPPHF
-	TRBV10-1	TRBJ1-2	-	TGCGCCAGCAGTGAGTCGCGGGCAGGGACCGGCTACACCTTC	CASSESRAGTGYTF
TRBD2	TRBV10-3	TRBJ2-5	-	TGTGCCATCAGGGGGACTAGCGGGGCTGAAATAGAGACCCAGTACTTC	CAIRGTSGAEIETQYF
-	TRBV3-1	TRBJ2-3	few	TGTGCCAGCAGCCATAGCGGAAAGCAGTATTTT	CASSHSGKQYF
TRBD2	TRBV5-1	TRBJ2-5	-	TGCGCCAGCAGCCCGACTAGCGGGGGGGGGGCCCAGTACTTC	CASSPTSGGGAQYF
TRBD2	TRBV4-1	TRBJ2-2	-	TGCGCCAGCAGCCAAGATGGTGGCGGGGGGGTAAACACCGGGGAGCTGTTTTTT	CASSQDGGGGVNTGELFF
-	TRBV13	TRBJ2-1	-	TGTGCCAGCAGCTTGGACGGACATAATGAGCAGTTCTTC	CASSLDGHNEQFF
-	TRBV12-3/TRBV12-4	TRBJ1-2	-	TGTGCCAGCAGTTTCGTGGGAATGTATGGCTACACCTTC	CASSFVGMYGYTF
-	TRBV6-5	TRBJ1-3	few	TGTGCCAGCAGTTACTCGCACAGCTCTGGAAACACCATATATTTT	CASSYSHSSGNTIYF
TRBD2	TRBV10-3	TRBJ2-1	few	TGTGCCATCAGTGAGTCTGAGCGGGAGAGCTCCTACAATGAGCAGTTCTTC	CAISESERESSYNEQFF
TRBD2	TRBV29-1	TRBJ2-3	-	TGCAGCGTTGAAGATGAGACTAGCGGCACAGTTACGCAGTATTTT	CSVEDETSGTVTQYF
-	TRBV5-1	TRBJ1-6	-	TGCGCCAGCAGCTCCATTCCAGCGGGGTCACCCCTCCACTTT	CASSSIPAGSPLHF
TRBD1	TRBV12-3/TRBV12-4	TRBJ2-1	-	TGTGCCAGCAGGCCAGGGGGCGCGGACAATGAGCAGTTCTTC	CASRPGGADNEQFF
-	TRBV20-1	TRBJ2-7	-	TGCGGTGCTAGAGGCGGACGGATCGAGCAGTACTTC	CGARGGRIEQYF
TRBD1	TRBV7-2	TRBJ1-3	-	TGTGCCAGCAGCGACGCCGGACAGGGATCGGGAAACACCATATATTTT	CASSDAGQGSGNTIYF
-	TRBV24-1	TRBJ2-1	few	TGTGCCACCAGACATCGCGGGACTGGCGGTGTTAATGAGCAGTTCTTC	CATRHRGTGGVNEQFF
-	TRBV5-1	TRBJ2-7	many	TGCGCCAGCAGCTTGGCCTCAGGGGCCACTTACGAGCAGTACTTC	CASSLASGATYEQYF
TRBD1	TRBV27	TRBJ2-7	once	TGTGCCAGCAGCTTACATTCTCCCGGGACAGGGATCAGCGAGCAGTACTTC	CASSLHSPGTGISEQYF
-	TRBV29-1	TRBJ2-3	few	TGCAGCGTACAACTCCTACTTCGCACAGATACGCAGTATTTT	CSVQLLLRTDTQYF
-	TRBV7-2	TRBJ2-1	-	TGTGCCAGCAGCTCCTTCGCCGGGAGCAATGAGCAGTTCTTC	CASSSFAGSNEQFF
-	TRBV20-1	TRBJ2-5	many	TGCAGCGCCAGACAGTTGGAGACCCAGTACTTC	CSARQLETQYF
-	TRBV7-2	TRBJ2-6	few	TGTGCCAGCAGCTTAGCCCCCCGCTCTGGGGCCAACGTCCTGACTTTC	CASSLAPRSGANVLTF
-	TRBV5-1	TRBJ2-1	-	TGCGCCAGCAGCTTGTCGGCCGCCGGGGGCAATGAGCAGTTCTTC	CASSLSAAGGNEQFF
-	TRBV10-2	TRBJ1-1	-	TGCGCCAGCAGTGAGTCGATCGAGACTAGGGCTTTCTTT	CASSESIETRAFF
TRBD2	TRBV2	TRBJ2-5	-	TGTGCCAGCAAGCGGGACTACCAAGAGACCCAGTACTTC	CASKRDYQETQYF
TRBD1	TRBV20-1	TRBJ2-7	many	TGCAGTGCGACAGGGGTCTACGAGCAGTACTTC	CSATGVYEQYF